The rows below give T cell receptor beta chains drawn from one sample of a study of T cells in Graves' hyperthyroidism and ophthalmopathy. Using its own MiXCR run on the multiplex PCR reads, TCRdb lists one record per CDR3 protein. The table records 500,000 to 600,000 distinct CDR3 sequences, about 45% of them present only once. What was sequenced was peripheral blood or thyroid tissue (not recorded which). The receptor source for this set is a woman younger than 30 with Graves' hyperthyroidism. Both conserved end residues are part of each CDR3. D genes are given only for firm matches. Clone size is not always given. Where it is, it says once, few, many or a class for expanded clones.

j_call: TRBJ2-6
d_call: TRBD2
clone_size: -
v_call: TRBV5-4
cdr3_nt: TGTGCCACCTCGAGCGGGAGGGCCAACGTCCTGACTTTC
cdr3_aa: CATSSGRANVLTF

j_call: TRBJ1-1
d_call: -
clone_size: many
v_call: TRBV2
cdr3_nt: TGTGCCAGCACAGGGTTGGGGAACACTGAAGCTTTCTTT
cdr3_aa: CASTGLGNTEAFF

j_call: TRBJ1-5
d_call: -
clone_size: many
v_call: TRBV20-1
cdr3_nt: TGCAGTGCTGTAGTGGGGGGGGTCGGCCCCCAGCATTTT
cdr3_aa: CSAVVGGVGPQHF

j_call: TRBJ2-7
d_call: -
clone_size: many
v_call: TRBV6-5
cdr3_nt: TGTGCCAGCAGCCCAGGCCCCGGCGAGCAGTACTTC
cdr3_aa: CASSPGPGEQYF

j_call: TRBJ2-2
d_call: -
clone_size: many
v_call: TRBV20-1
cdr3_nt: TGCAGTGCTAAGGGGGCGGGGACCGGGGAGCTGTTTTTT
cdr3_aa: CSAKGAGTGELFF

j_call: TRBJ1-2
d_call: -
clone_size: many
v_call: TRBV20-1
cdr3_nt: TGCAGTGCTATGGCCAGCCGCTATGGCTACACCTTC
cdr3_aa: CSAMASRYGYTF

j_call: TRBJ2-7
d_call: -
clone_size: many
v_call: TRBV7-3
cdr3_nt: TGTGCCAGCAGCTTAACGGTAGGCTCCTACGAGCAGTACTTC
cdr3_aa: CASSLTVGSYEQYF

j_call: TRBJ1-2
d_call: TRBD1
clone_size: -
v_call: TRBV2
cdr3_nt: TGTGCCAGCAGTGTAACAGGGGTCGGCCGAGGCTACACCTTC
cdr3_aa: CASSVTGVGRGYTF

j_call: TRBJ1-6
d_call: -
clone_size: many
v_call: TRBV27
cdr3_nt: TGTGCCAGCACCTTCCTGGGGGCTGCGACGCGTTCACCCCTCCACTTT
cdr3_aa: CASTFLGAATRSPLHF

j_call: TRBJ2-7
d_call: TRBD1
clone_size: many
v_call: TRBV20-1
cdr3_nt: TGCAGTGCTAGCCTAGGGGGCTTCAACGAGCAGTACTTC
cdr3_aa: CSASLGGFNEQYF

j_call: TRBJ2-1
d_call: TRBD2
clone_size: few
v_call: TRBV20-1
cdr3_nt: TGCAGTGCTACCAATCTAGCGGGGAGGAATGAGCAGTTCTTC
cdr3_aa: CSATNLAGRNEQFF

j_call: TRBJ2-2
d_call: -
clone_size: many
v_call: TRBV7-2
cdr3_nt: TGTGCCAGCAGCTTAGGGTCGGTGTTCGGAGGGTTTACCGGGGAGCTGTTTTTT
cdr3_aa: CASSLGSVFGGFTGELFF

j_call: TRBJ2-7
d_call: TRBD1
clone_size: few
v_call: TRBV6-1
cdr3_nt: TGTGCCAGCAGTGATCGCAGGGGGTTTTACGAGCAGTACTTC
cdr3_aa: CASSDRRGFYEQYF

j_call: TRBJ1-5
d_call: -
clone_size: many
v_call: TRBV7-9
cdr3_nt: TGTGCCAGCAGCTCTGCGTTCTCGGGTTACAATCAGCCCCAGCATTTT
cdr3_aa: CASSSAFSGYNQPQHF

j_call: TRBJ1-2
d_call: TRBD1
clone_size: -
v_call: TRBV11-3
cdr3_nt: TGTGCCAGCAGCCCCCCCGGGACAGGGTTTGGCTACACCTTC
cdr3_aa: CASSPPGTGFGYTF

j_call: TRBJ2-2
d_call: TRBD2
clone_size: -
v_call: TRBV7-9
cdr3_nt: TGTGCCAGCAGCTTATTCTACTTAGCGGGGGCGAACACCGGGGAGCTGTTTTTT
cdr3_aa: CASSLFYLAGANTGELFF

j_call: TRBJ1-1
d_call: -
clone_size: many
v_call: TRBV19
cdr3_nt: TGTGCCAGTAGTATATCGGGTGACACTGAAGCTTTCTTT
cdr3_aa: CASSISGDTEAFF

j_call: TRBJ2-2
d_call: TRBD2
clone_size: few
v_call: TRBV24-1
cdr3_nt: TGTGCCACCAGTGGGACCACTAGCGGGAGTTACGGCGGGGAGCTGTTTTTT
cdr3_aa: CATSGTTSGSYGGELFF

j_call: TRBJ1-5
d_call: -
clone_size: many
v_call: TRBV5-6
cdr3_nt: TGTGCCAGCAGCACGCCCAATCAGCCCCAGCATTTT
cdr3_aa: CASSTPNQPQHF

j_call: TRBJ2-6
d_call: TRBD1
clone_size: -
v_call: TRBV6-2/TRBV6-3
cdr3_nt: TGTGCCAGCAGTTACTCAGGGACAGATTTCTCTGGGGCCAACGTCCTGACTTTC
cdr3_aa: CASSYSGTDFSGANVLTF

j_call: TRBJ2-7
d_call: -
clone_size: few
v_call: TRBV6-5
cdr3_nt: TGTGCCAGCAAGGCAGGATTCGTGGAGCAGTACTTC
cdr3_aa: CASKAGFVEQYF

j_call: TRBJ1-4
d_call: -
clone_size: many
v_call: TRBV20-1
cdr3_nt: TGCAGTGGCGGGTTGGCAACTAATGAAAAACTGTTTTTT
cdr3_aa: CSGGLATNEKLFF

j_call: TRBJ2-1
d_call: -
clone_size: -
v_call: TRBV7-2
cdr3_nt: TGTGCCAGCAGCTTGGGAGGGGGACGAGGCGATGAGCAGTTCTTC
cdr3_aa: CASSLGGGRGDEQFF

j_call: TRBJ1-3
d_call: -
clone_size: many
v_call: TRBV25-1
cdr3_nt: TGTGCCAGCAGTGCCCCGGGAAACACCATATATTTT
cdr3_aa: CASSAPGNTIYF

j_call: TRBJ1-5
d_call: -
clone_size: -
v_call: TRBV24-1
cdr3_nt: TGTGCCACCAGTGACAGCCAGGGACAGCCCCAGCATTTT
cdr3_aa: CATSDSQGQPQHF

j_call: TRBJ2-7
d_call: -
clone_size: few
v_call: TRBV7-8
cdr3_nt: TGTGCCAGCAGCTTAGCGCCGGGCCACTACGAGCAGTACTTC
cdr3_aa: CASSLAPGHYEQYF

j_call: TRBJ2-7
d_call: TRBD1
clone_size: -
v_call: TRBV5-6
cdr3_nt: TGTGCCAGCAGCGCATGGACAGGGGCAGGAGACTACGAGCAGTACTTC
cdr3_aa: CASSAWTGAGDYEQYF

j_call: TRBJ1-3
d_call: -
clone_size: once
v_call: TRBV5-4
cdr3_nt: TGTGCCAGCAGCTTAGGCCAGGTGAATGGAAACACCATATATTTT
cdr3_aa: CASSLGQVNGNTIYF

j_call: TRBJ1-2
d_call: TRBD1
clone_size: many
v_call: TRBV2
cdr3_nt: TGTGCCAGCAGTGAGGACAGGGTATCCGGCTACACCTTC
cdr3_aa: CASSEDRVSGYTF

j_call: TRBJ2-5
d_call: TRBD1
clone_size: many
v_call: TRBV29-1
cdr3_nt: TGCAGCGTTGGGGGACAGGGGAATAGCCAAGAGACCCAGTACTTC
cdr3_aa: CSVGGQGNSQETQYF

j_call: TRBJ2-6
d_call: -
clone_size: many
v_call: TRBV20-1
cdr3_nt: TGCAGTGCTAGTCGGGTTCTTGACAGAACCTCTGGGGCCAACGTCCTGACTTTC
cdr3_aa: CSASRVLDRTSGANVLTF

j_call: TRBJ1-2
d_call: TRBD1
clone_size: once
v_call: TRBV7-2
cdr3_nt: TGTGCCAGCAGATGGACAGGGTCCTATGGCTACACCTTC
cdr3_aa: CASRWTGSYGYTF

j_call: TRBJ2-5
d_call: -
clone_size: -
v_call: TRBV12-5
cdr3_nt: TGTGCTAGTGGTTTGGGAACCGGAGGGTTCCAAGAGACCCAGTACTTC
cdr3_aa: CASGLGTGGFQETQYF

j_call: TRBJ1-1
d_call: TRBD1
clone_size: -
v_call: TRBV7-9
cdr3_nt: TGTGCCAGCAGCTTTAAGGGACAGGGGGCAGGTGAAGCTTTCTTT
cdr3_aa: CASSFKGQGAGEAFF

j_call: TRBJ1-1
d_call: TRBD1
clone_size: -
v_call: TRBV29-1
cdr3_nt: TGCAGCGTTGAATCAGGGGGGTTAACTGAAGCTTTCTTT
cdr3_aa: CSVESGGLTEAFF

j_call: TRBJ2-5
d_call: TRBD2
clone_size: -
v_call: TRBV7-2
cdr3_nt: TGTGCCAGCAGCCGGGGACTAGCGCGGAAAAAGACCCAGTACTTC
cdr3_aa: CASSRGLARKKTQYF

j_call: TRBJ1-1
d_call: -
clone_size: -
v_call: TRBV7-9
cdr3_nt: TGTGCCAGCAGCACCCGGACAGTTGAAGCTTTCTTT
cdr3_aa: CASSTRTVEAFF

j_call: TRBJ2-5
d_call: TRBD2
clone_size: few
v_call: TRBV28
cdr3_nt: TGTGCCAGCAGAACCGGGACTAGCGACCAAGAGACCCAGTACTTC
cdr3_aa: CASRTGTSDQETQYF

j_call: TRBJ1-1
d_call: TRBD1
clone_size: many
v_call: TRBV20-1
cdr3_nt: TGCAGTGCTAGAGATCTCGGGACAGGGTATACTGAAGCTTTCTTT
cdr3_aa: CSARDLGTGYTEAFF

j_call: TRBJ2-2
d_call: -
clone_size: -
v_call: TRBV12-5
cdr3_nt: TGTGCTAGTGGACGACTGGGAAACCTCACCGGGGAGCTGTTTTTT
cdr3_aa: CASGRLGNLTGELFF

j_call: TRBJ1-2
d_call: TRBD1
clone_size: many
v_call: TRBV4-1
cdr3_nt: TGCGCCAGCAGCCAACAGGACAGGGAGGTTGGCTACACCTTC
cdr3_aa: CASSQQDREVGYTF

j_call: TRBJ1-2
d_call: TRBD1
clone_size: -
v_call: TRBV11-3
cdr3_nt: TGTGCCAGCAGCATAGGGGGCCAAGGGAATGGCTACACCTTC
cdr3_aa: CASSIGGQGNGYTF

j_call: TRBJ1-6
d_call: TRBD1
clone_size: -
v_call: TRBV12-3/TRBV12-4
cdr3_nt: TGTGCCAGCAGTTTGACAGGGGTTAAATCACCCCTCCACTTT
cdr3_aa: CASSLTGVKSPLHF

j_call: TRBJ2-7
d_call: TRBD1
clone_size: many
v_call: TRBV6-5
cdr3_nt: TGTGCCAGCAGTTCCCCCGGGACAGGGAGCTCCTACGAGCAGTACTTC
cdr3_aa: CASSSPGTGSSYEQYF

j_call: TRBJ1-2
d_call: -
clone_size: many
v_call: TRBV6-5
cdr3_nt: TGTGCCAGCAGTGGACAGTCAAGAGTAAAGGGCTACACCTTC
cdr3_aa: CASSGQSRVKGYTF

j_call: TRBJ1-1
d_call: -
clone_size: many
v_call: TRBV28
cdr3_nt: TGTGCCAGCAAAGGGTTCTACACTGAAGCTTTCTTT
cdr3_aa: CASKGFYTEAFF

j_call: TRBJ2-3
d_call: TRBD1
clone_size: -
v_call: TRBV13
cdr3_nt: TGTGCCAGCAGCTTAGGCTCAACAGGGGGCCGCTCCACAGATACGCAGTATTTT
cdr3_aa: CASSLGSTGGRSTDTQYF

j_call: TRBJ1-1
d_call: -
clone_size: -
v_call: TRBV7-2
cdr3_nt: TGTGCCAGCAGCTCGGGACCTATGAACACTGAAGCTTTCTTT
cdr3_aa: CASSSGPMNTEAFF

j_call: TRBJ1-4
d_call: -
clone_size: few
v_call: TRBV12-3/TRBV12-4
cdr3_nt: TGTGCCAGCACAAAGATGGGGTTTAATGAAAAACTGTTTTTT
cdr3_aa: CASTKMGFNEKLFF

j_call: TRBJ1-5
d_call: TRBD1
clone_size: many
v_call: TRBV20-1
cdr3_nt: TGCAGTGCTAGCAGGGGGGGCAATCAGCCCCAGCATTTT
cdr3_aa: CSASRGGNQPQHF